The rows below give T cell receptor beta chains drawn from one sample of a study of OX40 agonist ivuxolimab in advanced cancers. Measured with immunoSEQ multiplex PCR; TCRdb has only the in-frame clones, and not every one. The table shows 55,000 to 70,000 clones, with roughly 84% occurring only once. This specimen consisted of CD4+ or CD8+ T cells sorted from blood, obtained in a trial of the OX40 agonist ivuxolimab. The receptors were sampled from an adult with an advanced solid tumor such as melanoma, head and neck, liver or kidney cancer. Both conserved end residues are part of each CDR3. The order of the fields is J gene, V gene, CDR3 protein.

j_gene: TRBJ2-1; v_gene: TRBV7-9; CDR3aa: CASRHTGGEQFF
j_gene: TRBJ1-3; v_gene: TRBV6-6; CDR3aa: CASSSGQTGNTIYF
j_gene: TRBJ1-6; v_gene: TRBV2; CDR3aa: CASSRQSESPLHF
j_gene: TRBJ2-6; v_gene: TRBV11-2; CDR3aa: CASSLGYGANVLTF
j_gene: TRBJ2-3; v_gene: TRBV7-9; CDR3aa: CASSLVSTNTDTQYF
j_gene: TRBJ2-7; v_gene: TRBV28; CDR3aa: CASSLQGRSYEQYF
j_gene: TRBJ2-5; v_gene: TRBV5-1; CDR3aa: CASSLQGRETQYF
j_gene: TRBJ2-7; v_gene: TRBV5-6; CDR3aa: CASSPRGLTRYEQYF
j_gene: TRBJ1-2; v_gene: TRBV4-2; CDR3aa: CASTRWGLYYGYTF
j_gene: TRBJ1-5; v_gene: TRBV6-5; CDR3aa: CASRPGLGQPQHF
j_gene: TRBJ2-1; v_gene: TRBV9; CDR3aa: CASSVGTNREEQFF